The text below deals with one TCR beta chain. As yet, its antigen is unknown. The data were obtained in a study of CXCR3-negative and CXCR3-positive naive CD8 T cells. 5' RACE with UMI labels generated the TRB cDNA libraries. From the 5' RACE reads, TCRdb lists one entry per CDR3 protein and no DNA. The sample features about 81,000 distinct CDR3 sequences, with 1.5% to 2% in its top ten. Study results and limitations: The TRBV-TRBJ usage of naive CXCR3-negative and CXCR3-positive cells was similar, but that of memory cells differed.

Germline-derived CDR1 and CDR2 are MGHDK and SYGVNS. This CDR3 contains 14 residues. This rearrangement joins TRBV25-1 to TRBJ2-7; TCRdb picks TRBD2, but there is no DNA to check that call. This TCR was recovered from a human donor in good health. Some clones in this sample may be carry-over from other donors' samples. Sequencing was done on a sample of naive CXCR3- CD8+ T cells from blood. Regarding subset: CD45RO-CCR7+CD27+CD95- naive CD8+ T cells lacking CXCR3 (TNR3-). The CDR3 spells CASSESRGAYEQYF.